This T cell receptor (beta chain) was sequenced for a study of regulatory T cells in long-lasting Graves disease. Library construction for TCR beta used iRepertoire HTBI primers and Arm-PCR of CDR3 regions. MiXCR, run by TCRdb on the multiplex PCR reads, gives a single entry per CDR3 protein. The sample includes over 200,000 distinct CDR3 sequences, approximately 20% of them seen just once. The V gene's germline CDR1 is LGHDT and CDR2 YNNKEL (reference sequence). CDR3 length equals 16 residues. After removal of 4 bases from V and 7 bases from J, the junction contained 10 bases not matched to a gene. Time point in this sample: newly diagnosed GD, antithyroid drugs for less than 3 months. Preparation of the TCR library used RNA extracted from PBMCs. By American Thyroid Association guidelines, Graves' disease was diagnosed in the cohort. This clonotype was seen repeatedly, ten times or more. The sample also formed part of further work on T cells in Graves' hyperthyroidism and ophthalmopathy.

The J gene is TRBJ1-4, the V gene TRBV3-1, with 9 bases lining up with TRBD1. The sequence derives from a woman aged 25 to 45 with Graves disease. The sample in question was peripheral blood mononuclear cells (PBMCs), obtained at new diagnosis, from a patient treated with antithyroid drugs. CDR3 coding DNA: TGTGCCAGCAGCCGCTACGGGGACAGGGAGAGTGAAAAACTGTTTTTT. Translating it yields CASSRYGDRESEKLFF. The whole variable domain, remainder taken from reference TRBV3-1 and TRBJ1-4, is DTAVSQTPKYLVTQMGNDKSIKCEQNLGHDTMYWYKQDSKKFLKIMFSYNNKELIINETVPNRFSPKSPDKAHLNLHINSLELGDSAVYFCASSRYGDRESEKLFFGSGTQLSVL.